This T cell receptor beta chain was sequenced during a study of T cell repertoires in aging, cancer and after chemotherapy. CDR1 is LNHNV and CDR2 is YYDKDF in the germline V gene (reference sequence). The CDR3 extends over 14 amino acids. V lost 0 bases, J lost 17 bases, and 19 bases lay in between. Study-wide results and limits: Across the chemotherapy interval, each cancer cohort showed higher median generation probability, suggesting thymic rebound. Compared with age-matched healthy donors, untreated hematological or solid cancer patients showed higher blood TCR clonality.

About this clonotype itself: Its antigen remains unknown.

Peripheral blood genomic DNA, not sorted cells or RNA, was the template. Rearranged V-D-J TRB sequences were amplified with a mixed TRB-A/B primer pool. Each CDR3 protein is one row after TCRdb ran MiXCR on the multiplex PCR reads. This table has approximately 2,500 distinct CDR3 sequences, 20% to 30% appearing once. Source material: blood. The receptor was isolated from a human donor with a solid tumor. J is TRBJ1-4 and V is TRBV15, with D possibly matching TRBD1 (6 bases). This chain's CDR3 is CATSRDLGGPGPFF. For the CDR3, the DNA is TGTGCCACCAGCAGAGATCTAGGGGGACCGGGACCTTTTTTT.